Below are 14 T cell receptor beta chains sequenced from a single sample in a study of shared clonotypes between healthy human individuals. Data came from immunoSEQ multiplex PCR; TCRdb stores just in-frame clones and leaves some out. The sample contains roughly 760,000 clones, around two thirds of which appear only once. The sample consisted of memory CD4+ T cells sorted from blood. Subset noted: CD45RA-negative fraction. Source of these receptors: a woman aged 30 to 39 in good health.

The chain's CDR3 is CASSPLQYTGELFF. DNA for the CDR3: TGTGCCAGCTCACCCCTACAGTACACCGGGGAGCTGTTTTTT. The chain has TRBV18 and TRBJ2-2; D remains unclear. With 3 bases removed from V and 3 bases from J, the gap between germline ends came to 8 bases. This CDR3 has 14 residues. Germline loops: CDR1 KGHSH, CDR2 LQKENI.

This clone has ten or more counts. The rearrangement links TRBV29-1 to TRBJ2-3; 10 bases align to TRBD2. Trimming took 5 bases from V and 0 from J; bases not matched to a gene: 11. The CDR3 is 17 amino acids. Germline V gene sequence: CDR1 SQVTM, CDR2 ANQGSEA. The CDR3 sequence is CSVPALWTSGSTDTQYF. The CDR3 DNA sequence: TGCAGCGTTCCAGCATTGTGGACTAGCGGAAGCACAGATACGCAGTATTTT.

The J gene is TRBJ2-1, the V gene TRBV5-8, with a tentative D call TRBD2 (6 bases). This CDR3 is built from 14 residues. Germline V gene sequence: CDR1 SGHTS, CDR2 YDEGEE. V shed 6 bases and J shed 6 bases, with 16 bases lying between them. The CDR3 loop reads CASKRAPSLNEQFF. CDR3 DNA: TGTGCCAGCAAGCGGGCACCTAGCCTCAATGAGCAGTTCTTC.

This CDR3 is CASSRTSGGGNTIYF. The CDR3 DNA reads as TGCGCCAGCAGTCGGACCTCGGGAGGAGGAAACACCATATATTTT. J is TRBJ1-3 and V is TRBV5-1; no clear D. Looked up from germline, CDR1 is SGHRS and CDR2 is YFSETQ. CDR3 size: 15 residues. With 5 bases removed from V and 4 bases from J, the gap between germline ends came to 16 bases.

The V call is TRBV4-1, the J call TRBJ2-1; D might be TRBD2 (5 bases). This CDR3 contains 15 residues. CDR1 and CDR2 from the germline V gene are MGHRA and YSYEKL. V dropped 1 base and J dropped 10 bases, with 17 bases sitting between them. In DNA form, the CDR3 reads TGCGCCAGCAGCCAAGTACGGACTCTACTCTGGGAGCAGTTCTTC. Protein: CASSQVRTLLWEQFF.

The chain couples TRBV7-3 to TRBJ2-7, with 8 bases lining up with TRBD2. Germline trimming cut 3 bases from V and 7 bases from J; bases unmatched to any gene: 2. CDR1 is SGHTA, CDR2 FQGTGA, per germline. The CDR3 is made up of 12 amino acids. The CDR3 spells CASSLSSGEQYF. CDR3 sequence (DNA): TGTGCCAGCAGCTTGTCTAGCGGGGAGCAGTACTTC.

A few counts support this clone. Other DNA sequences in this sample translate to the same CDR3. The V gene is TRBV18, the J gene TRBJ2-7; 9 positions match TRBD1. CDR3 length: 14 residues. Germline CDR1 reads KGHSH; CDR2 reads LQKENI. V lost 3 bases and J lost 3; bases outside the gene matches: 3. This CDR3 is CASSPGTGSYEQYF. DNA of the CDR3: TGTGCCAGCTCACCCGGGACAGGGAGCTACGAGCAGTACTTC.

This clone was counted a few times. The chain couples TRBV6-5 to TRBJ2-7; either TRBD1 or TRBD2 may fit D (5 bases each). Germline-derived CDR1 and CDR2 are MNHEY and SVGAGI. CDR3 size: 13 residues. Trimming shortened V by 10 bases and J by 1 base, and 14 bases separated the two germline ends. CDR3 in DNA: TGTGCCATCCGGGACGCCCGATCCTACGAGCAGTACTTC. The encoded protein is CAIRDARSYEQYF.

This clone was seen a few times. The chain carries TRBV29-1 and TRBJ1-2, with D perhaps TRBD1 (6 bases). Germline-derived CDR1 and CDR2 are SQVTM and ANQGSEA. V lost 7 bases, J lost 3 bases, and 12 bases lay in between. The CDR3 runs to 12 residues. The DNA for the CDR3 is TGCAGCGCCTATTCAGGGGACTATGGCTACACCTTC. Its translation is CSAYSGDYGYTF.

A remark on this clone: This same CDR3 is encoded by further DNA sequences in the sample. V usage is TRBV5-1 and J usage is TRBJ2-3; unclear D gene. There are 13 residues in the CDR3. V was cut by 2 bases and J by 0 bases, with 4 bases left in between. Germline V CDR1 and CDR2: SGHRS, YFSETQ. For the CDR3, the DNA is TGCGCCAGCAGCTTACTAAGCACAGATACGCAGTATTTT. Translating gives CASSLLSTDTQYF.

The rearrangement uses TRBV6-6 and TRBJ1-1, with D possibly TRBD1 on 5 matching bases. Per germline, CDR1 MNHNY and CDR2 SVGAGI (reference sequence). V was clipped by 3 bases and J by 6 bases, with 11 bases between them. This CDR3 comprises 13 residues. CDR3 protein: CASSYTGEAEAFF. The CDR3 DNA follows: TGTGCCAGCAGTTATACGGGGGAGGCTGAAGCTTTCTTT.

This clone was picked up a small number of times. The chain has TRBV7-7 and TRBJ2-7, with TRBD1 identical over 7 bases. The length of the CDR3 is 14 residues. V shed 5 bases and J 3 bases; nucleotides not matched to a gene: 7. Per germline, CDR1 SSHAT and CDR2 FNYEAQ (reference sequence). Here the CDR3 DNA reads TGTGCCAGCAGCCATCGTAGGGACAGCTACGAGCAGTACTTC. Residues: CASSHRRDSYEQYF.

CDR3 residues: CASSLLLGTSGRLEQYF. The DNA for the CDR3 is TGTGCCAGCAGCTTGCTTTTGGGGACTAGCGGGAGGCTCGAGCAGTACTTC. The V and J genes are TRBV5-6 and TRBJ2-7; 15 bases map to TRBD2. The CDR3 consists of 17 residues. Per the germline V gene, CDR1 is SGHDT and CDR2 is YYEEEE. Losses at the gene ends were 1 base for V and 6 bases for J; bases not matched to a gene: 8.

As for this clone: With a much larger clone just one base away, this may be a read error. V is TRBV11-2 and J is TRBJ1-4, with D unresolved. The length of the CDR3 is 14 residues. Germline V gives CDR1 SGHAT, CDR2 FQNNGV. Trimming removed 5 bases at V and 8 bases at J, with 15 bases between. The CDR3 spells CASSPDTVSEKLFF. The DNA for the CDR3 is TGTGCCAGCAGCCCCGACACGGTAAGCGAAAAACTGTTTTTT.